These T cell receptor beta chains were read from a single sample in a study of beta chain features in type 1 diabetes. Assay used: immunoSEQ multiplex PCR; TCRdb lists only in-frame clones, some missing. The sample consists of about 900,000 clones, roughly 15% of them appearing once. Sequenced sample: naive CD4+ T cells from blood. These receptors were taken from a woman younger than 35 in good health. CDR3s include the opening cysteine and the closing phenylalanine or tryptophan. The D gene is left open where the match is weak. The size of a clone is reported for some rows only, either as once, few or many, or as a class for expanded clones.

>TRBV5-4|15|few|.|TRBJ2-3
CASSFGTARTDTQYF
TGTGCCAGCAGCTTTGGTACGGCTCGCACAGATACGCAGTATTTT
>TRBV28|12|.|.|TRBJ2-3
CASSGSRDTQYF
TGTGCCAGCAGTGGCTCGAGAGATACGCAGTATTTT
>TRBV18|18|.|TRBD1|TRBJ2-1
CASSPRDRAESSYNEQFF
TGTGCCAGCTCACCACGGGACAGGGCCGAGAGCTCCTACAATGAGCAGTTCTTC
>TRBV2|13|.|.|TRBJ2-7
CASTFRLSYEQYF
TGTGCCAGCACATTTAGACTCTCCTACGAGCAGTACTTC
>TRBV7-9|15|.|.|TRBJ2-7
CASSPYSAGNYEQYF
TGTGCCAGCAGCCCGTATTCCGCTGGGAACTACGAGCAGTACTTC
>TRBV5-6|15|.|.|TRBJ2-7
CASSSTGIETYEQYF
TGTGCCAGCAGCTCGACAGGCATAGAGACCTACGAGCAGTACTTC
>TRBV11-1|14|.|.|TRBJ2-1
CASSRQRGYNEQFF
TGTGCCAGCAGTCGACAGAGGGGCTACAATGAGCAGTTCTTC
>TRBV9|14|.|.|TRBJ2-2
CASSVDRVGGELFF
TGTGCCAGCAGCGTAGACAGGGTGGGCGGGGAGCTGTTTTTT
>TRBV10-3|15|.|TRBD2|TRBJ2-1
CAIARGLGGYNEQFF
TGTGCCATCGCACGGGGACTAGGTGGCTACAATGAGCAGTTCTTC
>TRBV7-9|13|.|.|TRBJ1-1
CASSSRQDSEAFF
TGTGCCAGCAGCTCCCGCCAGGATTCTGAAGCTTTCTTT
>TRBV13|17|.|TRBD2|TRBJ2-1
CASSFGLGTSRGNEQFF
TGTGCCAGCAGCTTCGGATTAGGGACTAGTAGAGGCAATGAGCAGTTCTTC
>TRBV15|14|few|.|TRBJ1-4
CATSRDRPNEKLFF
TGTGCCACCAGCCGGGATAGACCTAATGAAAAACTGTTTTTT
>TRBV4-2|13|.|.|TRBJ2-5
CASSFSGDETQYF
TGTGCCAGCAGCTTCTCAGGAGATGAGACCCAGTACTTC
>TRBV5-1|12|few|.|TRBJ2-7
CASSSDSYEQYF
TGCGCCAGCAGCTCAGATAGCTACGAGCAGTACTTC
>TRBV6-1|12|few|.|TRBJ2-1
CASSERYNEQFF
TGTGCCAGCAGTGAACGATATAATGAGCAGTTCTTC
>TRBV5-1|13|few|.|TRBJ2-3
CASSTQSADTQYF
TGCGCCAGCAGCACACAGTCAGCAGATACGCAGTATTTT
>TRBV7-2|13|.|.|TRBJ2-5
CASSFSKWETQYF
TGTGCCAGCAGCTTTAGCAAGTGGGAGACCCAGTACTTC
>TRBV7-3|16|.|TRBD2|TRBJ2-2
CASSRGTSGRAGELFF
TGTGCCAGCAGCCGTGGGACTAGCGGGAGGGCCGGGGAGCTGTTTTTT
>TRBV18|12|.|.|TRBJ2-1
CASSAPMGEQFF
TGTGCCAGCTCAGCCCCCATGGGCGAGCAGTTCTTC
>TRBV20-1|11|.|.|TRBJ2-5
CSAGVRETQYF
TGCAGTGCTGGAGTTCGAGAGACCCAGTACTTC
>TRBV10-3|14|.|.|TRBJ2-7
CAISESWTSYEQYF
TGTGCCATCAGTGAGTCCTGGACCTCCTACGAGCAGTACTTC
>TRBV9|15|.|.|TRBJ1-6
CASSVGTENNSPLHF
TGTGCCAGCAGCGTAGGGACAGAAAATAATTCACCCCTCCACTTT
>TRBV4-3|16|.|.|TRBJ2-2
CASSQDFNRVPIVMFF
TGCGCCAGCAGCCAAGACTTCAACCGGGTCCCGATTGTAATGTTTTTT
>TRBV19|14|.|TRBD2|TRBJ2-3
CASSIGLARDTQYF
TGTGCCAGTAGTATCGGACTAGCTCGGGATACGCAGTATTTT
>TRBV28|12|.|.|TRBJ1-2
CASRDGIGGYTF
TGTGCCAGCCGAGATGGGATCGGGGGCTACACCTTC
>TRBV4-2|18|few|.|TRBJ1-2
CASSQDLSGTSRSSGYTF
TGTGCCAGCAGCCAAGATCTCTCGGGTACGTCCCGGTCAAGTGGCTACACCTTC
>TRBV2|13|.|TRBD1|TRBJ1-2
CASSPGTEYGYTF
TGTGCCAGCAGCCCCGGGACAGAGTATGGCTACACCTTC
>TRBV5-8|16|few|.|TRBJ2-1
CASSLQLGYSNNEQFF
TGTGCCAGCAGCTTGCAACTGGGTTACTCTAACAATGAGCAGTTCTTC
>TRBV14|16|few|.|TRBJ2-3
CASSQEGRPYTDTQYF
TGTGCCAGCAGCCAGGAAGGGAGGCCCTACACAGATACGCAGTATTTT
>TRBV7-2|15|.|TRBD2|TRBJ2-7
CASSQTSGSPYEQYF
TGTGCCAGCAGCCAAACTAGCGGGTCGCCCTACGAGCAGTACTTC
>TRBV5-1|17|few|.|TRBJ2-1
CASSPTRTPQRPNEQFF
TGCGCCAGCAGCCCGACCCGGACTCCCCAGCGGCCCAATGAGCAGTTCTTC
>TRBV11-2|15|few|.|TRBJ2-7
CASSPQFAYDYEQYF
TGTGCCAGCAGCCCCCAATTTGCGTACGATTACGAGCAGTACTTC
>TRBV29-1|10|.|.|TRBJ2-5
CSVGWETQYF
TGCAGCGTGGGGTGGGAGACCCAGTACTTC
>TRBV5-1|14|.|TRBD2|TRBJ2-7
CASSLSGASYEQYF
TGCGCCAGCAGCCTTAGCGGGGCCTCCTACGAGCAGTACTTC
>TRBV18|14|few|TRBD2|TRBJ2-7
CASSPTSGTYEQYF
TGTGCCAGCTCGCCTACTAGCGGCACCTACGAGCAGTACTTC
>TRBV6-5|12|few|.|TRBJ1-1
CASSPFYGEAFF
TGTGCCAGCAGCCCCTTTTATGGTGAAGCTTTCTTT
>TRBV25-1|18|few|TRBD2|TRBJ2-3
CASSAPPGLAGFTDTQYF
TGTGCCAGCAGTGCCCCCCCGGGGCTAGCGGGATTCACAGATACGCAGTATTTT
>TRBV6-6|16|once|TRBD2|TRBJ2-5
CAISAWGTSGKETQYF
TGTGCCATCAGTGCCTGGGGGACTAGCGGGAAGGAGACCCAGTACTTC
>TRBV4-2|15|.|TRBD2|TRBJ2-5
CASRPGPGGQETQYF
TGTGCCAGCAGACCGGGGCCGGGGGGTCAAGAGACCCAGTACTTC
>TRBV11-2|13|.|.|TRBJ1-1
CASSLYENTEAFF
TGTGCCAGCAGCTTATATGAGAACACTGAAGCTTTCTTT
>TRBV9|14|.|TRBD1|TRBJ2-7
CASSVRDSSYEQYF
TGTGCCAGCAGCGTCCGGGACAGCTCCTACGAGCAGTACTTC
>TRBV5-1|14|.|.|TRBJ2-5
CASSRDLGGGAQYF
TGCGCCAGCAGCCGGGATTTAGGTGGCGGGGCCCAGTACTTC
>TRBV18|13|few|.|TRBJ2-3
CASSGQFTDTQYF
TGTGCCAGCTCAGGACAATTCACAGATACGCAGTATTTT
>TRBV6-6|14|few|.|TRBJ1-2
CASSYSRGFYGYTF
TGTGCCAGCAGTTACTCACGCGGTTTTTATGGCTACACCTTC
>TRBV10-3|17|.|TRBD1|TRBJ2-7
CAIRPDFGQGAEYEQYF
TGTGCCATCAGACCCGATTTCGGACAGGGGGCGGAATACGAGCAGTACTTC
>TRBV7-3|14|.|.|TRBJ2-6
CASREGGGANVLTF
TGTGCCAGCAGAGAGGGAGGTGGGGCCAACGTCCTGACTTTC
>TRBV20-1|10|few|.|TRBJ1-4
CSARERKLFF
TGCAGTGCTAGGGAGCGCAAACTGTTTTTT
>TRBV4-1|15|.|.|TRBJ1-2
CASSQAQGRIYGYTF
TGCGCCAGCAGCCAAGCGCAGGGTAGGATCTATGGCTACACCTTC
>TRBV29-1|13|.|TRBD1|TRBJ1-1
CSVEQGRVAEAFF
TGCAGCGTGGAACAGGGGCGGGTGGCTGAAGCTTTCTTT
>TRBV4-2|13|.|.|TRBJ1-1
CASSQEWSPEAFF
TGTGCCAGCAGCCAAGAATGGAGCCCTGAAGCTTTCTTT
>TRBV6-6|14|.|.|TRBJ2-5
CASSYGPLRETQYF
TGTGCCAGCAGTTATGGCCCCCTTCGGGAGACCCAGTACTTC
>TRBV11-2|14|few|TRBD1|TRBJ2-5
CASSSSGGLGTQYF
TGTGCCAGCAGCTCGTCAGGGGGTCTAGGGACCCAGTACTTC
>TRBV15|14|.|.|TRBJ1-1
CATSRVEGHTEAFF
TGTGCCACCAGCAGAGTAGAAGGACACACTGAAGCTTTCTTT